Presented here are 30 T cell receptor beta chains from one specimen sequenced in a study of cytotoxic CD8 clonotypes in ibrutinib-treated CLL. Sequencing was performed with immunoSEQ multiplex PCR; in TCRdb, only in-frame clones are kept and a portion is missing. This table has 7,900 or so clones, more than 60% appearing once. Sequenced material: PBMCs, taken before ibrutinib treatment. The receptors were gathered from a human donor with chronic lymphocytic leukemia.

The chain is built from TRBV5-4 and TRBJ2-1; 8 bases agree with TRBD1. V shed 4 bases and J 10 bases; nucleotides not matched to a gene: 4. The CDR3 consists of 12 residues. CDR1 is SGHNT, CDR2 YYREEE, per germline (reference sequence). The CDR3 sequence is CASSQDRGEQFF. The DNA for the CDR3 is TGTGCCAGCAGCCAAGACAGGGGAGAGCAGTTCTTC.

A word on this clone: One end of the junction fails to match germline, which may point to a read error. The DNA for the CDR3 is TGTGCCAGCAGCAACTATCCGCAGGGGGCAGGTCTTTCCAATGCAAAACTGTTTTTT. Residues: CASSNYPQGAGLSNAKLFF. The rearrangement joins TRBV9 to TRBJ1-4, with 8 positions matching TRBD1. Germline loops: CDR1 SGDLS, CDR2 YYNGEE. This CDR3 is 19 amino acids long.

The chain uses TRBV18 and TRBJ1-3, with TRBD1 matching over 8 bases. Germline V gene data show CDR1 as KGHSH and CDR2 as LQKENI. Losses at the gene ends were 6 bases for V and 3 bases for J; bases not matched to a gene: 7. The CDR3 loop spans 15 amino acids. The CDR3 region is CASSPHRGIGNTIYF. Written as DNA, the CDR3 is TGTGCCAGCTCCCCCCACAGGGGGATTGGAAACACCATATATTTT.

The V gene is TRBV6-1, the J gene TRBJ2-2, with D uncertain. The CDR3 sequence is 14 residues long. V was cut by 10 bases and J by 6 bases, with 18 bases left in between. Germline CDR1 reads MNHNS; CDR2 reads SASEGT. The CDR3 region has the DNA TGTGCCACCGGCGTCGACCCCATTCCCGGGGAGCTGTTTTTT. Amino acid sequence: CATGVDPIPGELFF.

As DNA, the CDR3 is TGTGCCAGCAGTACCGGGACCTCTGGGGCCAACGTCCTGACTTTC. This sequence encodes CASSTGTSGANVLTF. V gene TRBV6-5 combines with J gene TRBJ2-6; possibly TRBD1 or TRBD2 for D (5 bases each). Germline CDR1 and CDR2: MNHEY and SVGAGI. The V gene lost 5 bases and the J gene lost 0 bases, with 8 bases spanning the gap. The CDR3 has 15 residues.

This chain uses TRBV2 with TRBJ1-1, with unresolved D. This CDR3 is 14 amino acids long. V was cut by 6 bases and J by 4 bases, with 15 bases left in between. CDR1 and CDR2 from the germline V gene are SNHLY and FYNNEI. In nucleotides, the CDR3 is TGTGCCAGCAGGGGAGCGGCCGGCGTCACTGAAGCTTTCTTT. It encodes CASRGAAGVTEAFF.

This clone occurred a few times. The chain has TRBV18 and TRBJ1-5; the D is unclear. In germline, CDR1 is KGHSH, CDR2 LQKENI. V lost 5 bases, J lost 7 bases, and 12 bases lay in between. The CDR3 is made up of 13 amino acids. This CDR3 reads CASSSGAEQPQHF. CDR3 coding DNA: TGTGCCAGCTCATCGGGAGCCGAACAGCCCCAGCATTTT.

The gene calls are TRBV19 and TRBJ1-1; 9 nucleotides line up with TRBD1. In germline, CDR1 is LNHDA, CDR2 SQIVND (reference sequence). V lost 5 bases to trimming and J lost 1 base; unmatched junction nucleotides: 2. The CDR3 runs to 14 residues. CDR3 loop: CASSVTGGNTEAFF. DNA for the CDR3: TGTGCCAGTAGTGTGACAGGGGGGAACACTGAAGCTTTCTTT.

This clone was seen only a few times. The chain is built from TRBV30 and TRBJ2-7, with D uncertain. From germline, CDR1 is GTSNPN and CDR2 SVGIG (reference sequence). The CDR3 runs 12 residues. This chain's CDR3 is CVSTGRGYEQYF. For the CDR3, the DNA is TGTGTCTCGACCGGCCGCGGTTACGAGCAGTACTTC.

V gene TRBV2 combines with J gene TRBJ1-6; 7 bases line up with TRBD1. V gave up 6 bases and J gave up 7 bases; unmatched junction bases: 9. The CDR3 consists of 15 residues. Germline-derived CDR1 and CDR2 are SNHLY and FYNNEI. The CDR3: CASRGDRAANSPLHF. CDR3 sequence (DNA): TGTGCCAGCAGAGGTGACAGGGCCGCCAATTCACCCCTCCACTTT.

The V and J genes are TRBV7-8 and TRBJ2-1; 14 bases fit TRBD2. The CDR3 loop spans 20 amino acids. Germline CDR1 reads SGHVS; CDR2 reads FQNEAQ. J lost 0 bases, V lost 2 bases, and 9 bases had no gene match. The CDR3 nucleotides are TGTGCCAGCAGCTTACGCTGGACTAGCGGGGGGCCGAGCTCCTACAATGAGCAGTTCTTC. Protein product: CASSLRWTSGGPSSYNEQFF.

In nucleotides, the CDR3 is TGTGCCAGCAGCTTATTGGGTAGCGGGAGGGCCTTTGAGCAGTTCTTC. Translating gives CASSLLGSGRAFEQFF. V usage is TRBV11-1 and J usage is TRBJ2-1, with 11 positions matching TRBD2. This CDR3 is 16 amino acids long. The germline gives CDR1 SGHAT, CDR2 FQDESV (reference sequence). V trimming: 2 bases; J trimming: 9 bases; junction bases outside the gene matches: 9.

The chain combines TRBV6-5 with TRBJ2-7; TRBD1 agrees at 7 bases. The V segment lost 5 bases and the J segment 3 bases; nucleotides outside the gene matches: 7. The CDR3 has 14 residues. The germline CDR1 and CDR2 sequences are MNHEY and SVGAGI. CDR3 loop: CASSTDREIYEQYF. The CDR3 DNA reads TGTGCCAGCAGTACTGACAGGGAGATCTACGAGCAGTACTTC.

The chain uses TRBV5-6 and TRBJ1-6; 7 nucleotides match TRBD1. This CDR3 has 14 residues. The V gene's germline CDR1 is SGHDT and CDR2 YYEEEE. Trimming at V came to 1 base and at J to 10 bases, leaving 5 bases not matched to a gene. This chain's CDR3 is CASSLNRGQSPLHF. The CDR3 DNA is TGTGCCAGCAGCTTGAATAGGGGGCAATCACCCCTCCACTTT.

The rearrangement uses TRBV6-6 and TRBJ2-1; D is unresolved. Trimming stripped 5 bases from V and 7 bases from J, with 21 bases between. The CDR3 runs to 16 residues. The germline gives CDR1 MNHNY, CDR2 SVGAGI (reference sequence). The CDR3: CASSRLPPGVRNEQFF. Here the CDR3 DNA reads TGTGCCAGCAGTCGATTACCTCCCGGAGTGAGGAATGAGCAGTTCTTC.

The chain is built from TRBV6-6 and TRBJ2-2; TRBD1 aligns across 10 bases. V shed 5 bases and J 4 bases; nucleotides not matched to a gene: 7. The CDR3 consists of 16 residues. Germline CDR1 and CDR2: MNHNY and SVGAGI (reference sequence). The CDR3 DNA follows: TGTGCCAGCAGTCCCCCGGGACAGGGGTCCACCGGGGAGCTGTTTTTT. Its translation: CASSPPGQGSTGELFF.

CDR3 nucleotides: TGTGCCTGGAGGGGCACAGATACGCAGTATTTT. It specifies CAWRGTDTQYF. The J gene is TRBJ2-3, the V gene TRBV30; D gene uncertain. This CDR3 has 11 residues. Germline lookup yields CDR1 GTSNPN and CDR2 SVGIG (reference sequence). Trimming removed 3 bases at V and 1 base at J, with 2 bases between.

This sequence joins TRBV28 and TRBJ1-1, with D perhaps TRBD1 (5 bases). The germline gives CDR1 MDHEN, CDR2 SYDVKM. V gave up 7 bases and J gave up 4 bases, with 16 bases separating them. This CDR3 is built from 14 residues. CDR3 protein: CASTFGGSSTEAFF. CDR3 in DNA: TGTGCCAGCACATTCGGGGGGTCGAGCACTGAAGCTTTCTTT.

V usage is TRBV6-1 and J usage is TRBJ2-7; tentatively, D is TRBD2 (7 bases). Per germline, CDR1 MNHNS and CDR2 SASEGT. V gave up 1 base and J gave up 6 bases, with 19 bases separating them. The CDR3 runs 16 residues. CDR3 nucleotide sequence: TGTGCCAGCAGTGAAGGCTGGGGGGGCGCGGCTGTCGAGCAGTACTTC. Translated: CASSEGWGGAAVEQYF.

The gene calls are TRBV7-9 and TRBJ2-7, with D tentatively TRBD2 (7 bases). The CDR3 is 15 residues long. Germline CDR1 reads SEHNR; CDR2 reads FQNEAQ (reference sequence). Between the trimmed V and J ends, which lost 5 bases and 3 bases, there was a span of 17 bases. The CDR3 region is CASSPDGGAGYEQYF. The CDR3 coding sequence is TGTGCCAGCAGCCCCGATGGGGGGGCTGGCTACGAGCAGTACTTC.

This clone has just a few counts. V is TRBV27 and J is TRBJ2-7, with D perhaps given as TRBD1 or TRBD2 (5 bases each). Per the germline V gene, CDR1 is MNHEY and CDR2 is SMNVEV (reference sequence). This CDR3 contains 15 residues. V lost 2 bases, J lost 2 bases, and 13 bases lay in between. Here the CDR3 reads CASSLKAEGPYEQYF. The DNA of the CDR3 is TGTGCCAGCAGTTTAAAGGCTGAGGGACCCTACGAGCAGTACTTC.

The rearrangement links TRBV21-1 to TRBJ2-3; TRBD1 is the table's D call, not checked against the DNA. TRBV21-1 has pseudogene status. CDR3 length equals 17 residues. CDR3 bases: TGTGCCAGCAGCAGAGACCCCCCGGGACAGGGGACAGATACGCAGTATTTT. This translates into CASSRDPPGQGTDTQYF.

The chain combines TRBV5-4 with TRBJ1-2; perhaps TRBD1 as D (6 bases). From germline, CDR1 is SGHNT and CDR2 YYREEE (reference sequence). This CDR3 comprises 16 residues. Trimming took 2 bases from V and 2 from J, leaving 16 bases between them. The CDR3 here is CASSLPGGGSNYGYTF. CDR3 DNA sequence: TGTGCCAGCAGCTTACCGGGAGGGGGTTCGAACTATGGCTACACCTTC.

The genes are TRBV2 and TRBJ2-5; D remains unclear. This CDR3 contains 14 residues. Trimming cost V 6 bases and J 4 bases, with 15 bases left between them. CDR1 and CDR2 (germline): SNHLY, FYNNEI. The CDR3, as DNA: TGTGCCAGCAGCGCCCAGTCGAATGGAGAGACCCAGTACTTC. Translation: CASSAQSNGETQYF.

The chain recombines TRBV11-2 with TRBJ2-7, with 8 bases that match TRBD1. Germline CDR1 is SGHAT and CDR2 is FQNNGV. J lost 4 bases, V lost 0 bases, and 5 bases had no gene match. The CDR3 covers 15 residues. This CDR3 reads CASSLEPGGGYEQYF. The CDR3 coding sequence is TGTGCCAGCAGCTTAGAGCCAGGGGGCGGATACGAGCAGTACTTC.

V gene TRBV9 combines with J gene TRBJ1-1, with D possibly matching TRBD1 (5 bases). CDR1 is SGDLS and CDR2 is YYNGEE in the germline V gene. V was cut by 4 bases and J by 0 bases, with 13 bases left in between. The CDR3 extends over 15 amino acids. CDR3 sequence reads: CASSPQGRMNTEAFF. The CDR3 nucleotides are TGTGCCAGCAGCCCTCAGGGACGCATGAACACTGAAGCTTTCTTT.

V and J are TRBV5-1 and TRBJ1-1; D is ambiguous. CDR3 size: 13 residues. V lost 2 bases and J lost 8, with 13 bases in between. Germline V lookup: CDR1 SGHRS, CDR2 YFSETQ. For the CDR3, the DNA is TGCGCCAGCAGCTTCGATGGCGGGATAGAAGCTTTCTTT. Translating gives CASSFDGGIEAFF.

V usage is TRBV13 and J usage is TRBJ2-3; the D gene is possibly TRBD2 (6 bases). The V gene lost 5 bases and the J gene lost 4 bases, with 19 bases spanning the gap. This CDR3 region has 16 residues. CDR1 and CDR2 (germline): PRHDT, FYEKMQ (reference sequence). CDR3 loop: CASSPFLPGDSDTQYF. The CDR3 DNA follows: TGTGCCAGCAGCCCTTTTCTTCCGGGAGATTCAGATACGCAGTATTTT.

V is TRBV5-1 and J is TRBJ2-2, with TRBD1 as a possible D gene (6 bases). Germline V gives CDR1 SGHRS, CDR2 YFSETQ. The length of the CDR3 is 16 residues. The V gene lost 0 bases and the J gene lost 2 bases, with 11 bases spanning the gap. The CDR3 sequence is CASSLAGTPNTGELFF. CDR3 DNA: TGCGCCAGCAGCTTGGCCGGGACACCTAACACCGGGGAGCTGTTTTTT.

The chain carries TRBV5-8 and TRBJ1-1; D perhaps matches TRBD1 (5 bases). V was cut by 5 bases and J by 1 base, with 21 bases left in between. The V gene's germline CDR1 is SGHTS and CDR2 YDEGEE. This CDR3 spans 17 amino acids. The CDR3 sequence: CASRLGWGGVRNTEAFF. The CDR3 DNA is TGTGCCAGCAGACTAGGTTGGGGAGGGGTCCGGAACACTGAAGCTTTCTTT.